Included here is one T cell receptor beta chain sequence, with context. The antigen remains undetermined. These data originate in a study of CD8+ T cells in alopecia areata. Study findings and constraints: It was lesional scalp, especially alopecia totalis/universalis, that showed higher clonality than normal scalp.

Investigators isolated RNA and reverse transcribed it into cDNA to act as the sequencing template. TCRdb keeps only in-frame clones here, not all; method: immunoSEQ multiplex PCR. Found here are approximately 89,000 clones, 40% to 45% of them singletons; the top ten hold 0.79%. The junction had 4 bases not matched to a gene; V was cut back by 0 bases and J by 8 bases. This CDR3 contains 15 residues. Germline V gene sequence: CDR1 SGHTA, CDR2 FQGNSA. Sequencing was performed on CD4+ T cells sorted from blood. This TCR was sampled from a human donor with alopecia areata. This chain uses TRBV7-2 with TRBJ2-1; 10 bases are shared with TRBD2. CDR3 DNA sequence: TGTGCCAGCAGCTTAGCAGCGGGAGGGCCCGATGAGCAGTTCTTC. It codes for CASSLAAGGPDEQFF.